This paragraph reports one TCR beta chain. This record comes from a study of shared clonotypes between healthy human individuals. The CDR3 covers 13 residues. Only in-frame clones appear in the TCRdb table, and some are missing; sequencing was by immunoSEQ multiplex PCR. The table includes millions of clones, more than 80% detected once. The origin of this receptor is a man in his late teens or twenties in good health. Material: naive CD4+ T cells sorted from blood. The subset: CD45RA+ positively selected. J is TRBJ2-2 and V is TRBV12-2; TRBD1 is the table's D call, not checked against the DNA. TRBV12-2 is listed as a pseudogene. DNA for the CDR3: TGTGCAAGTCGCGCGCAGGACACCGGGGAGCTGTTTTTT. Translated: CASRAQDTGELFF.